The 17 T cell receptor beta chains below come from one sample, sequenced in a study of blood T cell repertoires in COVID-19. Assay: immunoSEQ multiplex PCR; the TCRdb copy retains only in-frame clones and omits some. The repertoire holds fewer than 250,000 clones, 83% seen once, with 2% to 3% in the top ten. The specimen was peripheral blood. All receptors come from a woman aged 40 to 55 with active or convalescent COVID-19.

The CDR3 sequence is CASSQVGQYTEAFF. CDR3 nucleotide sequence: TGCGCCAGCAGCCAAGTTGGACAGTACACTGAAGCTTTCTTT. The V gene is TRBV4-3, the J gene TRBJ1-1; possibly TRBD1 for D (6 bases). Germline V gives CDR1 LGHNA, CDR2 YSLEER. The CDR3 sequence is 14 residues long. V was cut by 1 base and J by 3 bases, with 9 bases left in between.

This rearrangement joins TRBV3-1 (or the pseudogene TRBV3-2) to TRBJ2-1; tentatively, D is TRBD1 (5 bases). CDR1 and CDR2 (germline): LGHDT, YNNKEL (reference sequence). There are 17 residues in the CDR3. Trimming took off 4 bases at V and 4 bases at J, with 20 bases between the two ends. DNA of the CDR3: TGTGCCAGCAGCCCTCAAAGTAGCACAGGTCCGTACAATGAGCAGTTCTTC. Translated: CASSPQSSTGPYNEQFF.

The chain joins TRBV12-3 or TRBV12-4 to TRBJ1-2; D uncertain. This CDR3 has 12 residues. The V end was cut by 3 bases, the J end by 6 bases, with 8 bases between. CDR3 region: CASSFPEDGYTF. CDR3 sequence (DNA): TGTGCCAGCAGTTTCCCGGAGGATGGCTACACCTTC.

The gene calls are TRBV30 and TRBJ2-6; 7 nucleotides line up with TRBD2. The V gene end was trimmed by 8 bases and the J gene end by 1 base; junction bases not matched to a gene: 5. This CDR3 region has 14 residues. Germline V CDR1 and CDR2: GTSNPN, SVGIG (reference sequence). CDR3 protein: CARTGGSGANVLTF. The CDR3 nucleotides are TGTGCCCGCACCGGGGGGTCTGGGGCCAACGTCCTGACTTTC.

In this sample, this clone turned up once. The chain employs TRBV6-1 and TRBJ2-3; D is unresolved. The CDR3 covers 15 residues. Germline V lookup: CDR1 MNHNS, CDR2 SASEGT. V was shortened by 0 bases and J by 0 bases, with 7 bases between the two germline ends. The CDR3 nucleotides read TGTGCCAGCAGTGAAGCGAGGAGTAGCACAGATACGCAGTATTTT. Amino acid sequence: CASSEARSSTDTQYF.

The CDR3 protein is CASSYSLAESYEQYF. The CDR3 DNA reads as TGTGCCAGCAGTTACAGCCTAGCGGAGTCCTACGAGCAGTACTTC. The genes are TRBV6-6 and TRBJ2-7; 7 bases fit TRBD2. Trimming cost V 2 bases and J 1 base; bases outside gene matches: 5. The CDR3 length is 15 residues. The V gene's germline CDR1 is MNHNY and CDR2 SVGAGI (reference sequence).

This clone was seen only a few times. V and J are TRBV9 and TRBJ1-1; D is ambiguous. The V and J ends lost 2 bases and 7 bases respectively, with 12 bases between them. CDR1 and CDR2 (germline): SGDLS, YYNGEE. This CDR3 comprises 13 residues. CDR3 protein: CASSVSSRGEAFF. CDR3 DNA: TGTGCCAGCAGCGTGAGCTCCCGAGGTGAAGCTTTCTTT.

J is TRBJ1-3 and V is TRBV4-2; D is perhaps TRBD1 (6 bases). Trimming left V 0 bases short and J 4 bases short, with 10 bases between. Germline V gene data show CDR1 as LGHNA and CDR2 as YNFKEQ. This CDR3 is built from 15 residues. The CDR3 loop reads CASSQDHRVGNTIYF. DNA for the CDR3: TGTGCCAGCAGCCAAGATCACAGGGTAGGAAACACCATATATTTT.

The genes are TRBV24-1 and TRBJ1-2; 7 bases are shared with TRBD1. Germline loops: CDR1 KGHDR, CDR2 SFDVKD. The V segment lost 2 bases and the J segment 0 bases; nucleotides outside the gene matches: 2. This CDR3 has 15 amino acids. The CDR3 coding sequence is TGTGCCACCAGTGATTCGGGACAGTCTAACTATGGCTACACCTTC. Translating it yields CATSDSGQSNYGYTF.

The rearrangement links TRBV5-1 to TRBJ1-2; D uncertain. Germline CDR1 and CDR2: SGHRS and YFSETQ. The CDR3 length is 14 residues. Trimming stripped 0 bases from V and 6 bases from J, with 12 bases between. The chain's CDR3 is CASSLEARRNGYTF. The CDR3 DNA follows: TGCGCCAGCAGCTTGGAGGCCAGGAGGAATGGCTACACCTTC.

The gene calls are TRBV30 and TRBJ1-4, with 10 bases identical to TRBD1. Germline lookup yields CDR1 GTSNPN and CDR2 SVGIG (reference sequence). The CDR3 has 13 residues. CDR3 protein: CATGPTGGEKLFF. The DNA of the CDR3 is TGTGCTACGGGTCCGACAGGGGGCGAAAAACTGTTTTTT.

This chain links TRBV4-2 with TRBJ2-3; no clear D. This CDR3 spans 12 amino acids. Trimming took off 2 bases at V and 6 bases at J, with 6 bases between the two ends. Germline CDR1 and CDR2: LGHNA and YNFKEQ. CDR3 amino acids: CASSQFSDTQYF. CDR3 DNA sequence: TGTGCCAGCAGCCAATTTTCGGATACGCAGTATTTT.

The V call is TRBV11-3, the J call TRBJ2-5; D possibly corresponds to TRBD1 (6 bases). Germline-derived CDR1 and CDR2 are SGHNT and YENEEA. V dropped 3 bases and J dropped 4 bases, with 18 bases sitting between them. There are 16 residues in the CDR3. CDR3 sequence: CASSLQGLLTTETQYF. The CDR3 DNA reads TGTGCCAGCAGCTTGCAGGGGCTACTCACGACAGAGACCCAGTACTTC.

The CDR3 bases are TGTGCCAGCAGCCGCCGGGGGGAAGGTAACCCCTACGAGCAGTACTTC. Translating gives CASSRRGEGNPYEQYF. The genes are TRBV7-2 and TRBJ2-7; 7 nucleotides align to TRBD2. The CDR3 runs to 16 residues. Germline V gene lookup returns CDR1 SGHTA and CDR2 FQGNSA. Trimming took 5 bases from V and 2 from J; bases not matched to a gene: 12. Based on the CDR3 plus reference TRBV7-2 and TRBJ2-7, the full variable domain is GAGVSQSPSNKVTEKGKDVELRCDPISGHTALYWYRQSLGQGLEFLIYFQGNSAPDKSGLPSDRFSAERTGGSVSTLTIQRTQQEDSAVYLCASSRRGEGNPYEQYFGPGTRLTVT.

The chain joins TRBV15 to TRBJ1-2; D remains ambiguous. V lost 0 bases and J 11 bases, leaving 7 bases between the germline ends. There are 11 residues in the CDR3. CDR1 is LNHNV, CDR2 YYDKDF, per germline (reference sequence). CDR3 DNA sequence: TGTGCCACCAGCAGAGATCGTAGTTACACCTTC. This gives the protein CATSRDRSYTF.

The chain employs TRBV10-3 and TRBJ2-1, with TRBD2 identical over 16 bases. The germline V gene has CDR1 ENHRY and CDR2 SYGVKD. J lost 2 bases, V lost 5 bases, and 12 bases had no gene match. The CDR3 consists of 20 residues. For the CDR3, the DNA is TGTGCCATCAGTACCCACCCGGGACTAGCGGGAGGGCCCACCTACAATGAGCAGTTCTTC. This sequence encodes CAISTHPGLAGGPTYNEQFF.

V is TRBV2 and J is TRBJ1-2; unclear D gene. V was shortened by 3 bases and J by 3 bases, with 14 bases between the two germline ends. CDR1 is SNHLY and CDR2 is FYNNEI in the germline V gene. The CDR3 runs 15 residues. The CDR3 protein is CASSDLIFPYYGYTF. The DNA of the CDR3 is TGTGCCAGCAGTGATTTAATTTTTCCTTACTATGGCTACACCTTC.